This TCR beta chain came from a study of low-dose radiotherapy and immunotherapy resistance in tumors. Study summary: Nivolumab was given to patients as a 240 mg flat dose every two weeks, and ipilimumab at 1 mg/kg every six weeks. Both were delivered intravenously.

Alpha- and beta-chain coverage of first-strand cDNA came from TRAV- and TRBV-specific primers. PCR amplification of the TCRs was performed with Phusion for 20 PCR cycles, and it relied on a constant-region primer together with a V-primer adapter. Each CDR3 protein gets one entry after TCRdb re-called the reads with MiXCR. This table has tens of thousands of distinct CDR3 sequences, 20% to 25% appearing once. The CDR3 consists of 16 residues. CDR1 and CDR2 from the germline V gene are LGHNT and FRNRAP. Trimming at V came to 4 bases and at J to 3 bases, leaving 4 bases not matched to a gene. The time point was: before trial treatment.

The sequenced sample was PBMCs, obtained before treatment. This chain uses TRBV12-5 with TRBJ2-1, with 12 positions matching TRBD2. The receptor was isolated from a male donor with prostate cancer. CDR3: CASGSGLAGLYNEQFF. The CDR3 region has the DNA TGTGCTAGTGGTTCCGGACTAGCGGGACTCTACAATGAGCAGTTCTTC.